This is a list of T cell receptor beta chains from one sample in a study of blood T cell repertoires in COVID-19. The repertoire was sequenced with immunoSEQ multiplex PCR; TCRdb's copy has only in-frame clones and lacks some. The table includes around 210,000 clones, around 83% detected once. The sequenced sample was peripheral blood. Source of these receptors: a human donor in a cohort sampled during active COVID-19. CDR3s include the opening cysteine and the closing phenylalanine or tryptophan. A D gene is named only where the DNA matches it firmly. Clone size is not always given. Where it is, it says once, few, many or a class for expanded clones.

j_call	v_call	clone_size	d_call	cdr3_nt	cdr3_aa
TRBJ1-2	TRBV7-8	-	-	TGTGCCAGCAGCCCCAACGGGGGAGGCTACACCTTC	CASSPNGGGYTF
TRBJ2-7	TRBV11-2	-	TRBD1	TGTGCCAGCAGCCCGGGACAGGGCGACTACGAGCAGTACTTC	CASSPGQGDYEQYF
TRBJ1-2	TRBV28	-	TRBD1	TGTGCCAGCAGCCTCAGGGGGAATAACTATGGCTACACCTTC	CASSLRGNNYGYTF
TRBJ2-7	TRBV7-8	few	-	TGTGCCAGCAGCTTCAAACTCTACGAGCAGTACTTC	CASSFKLYEQYF
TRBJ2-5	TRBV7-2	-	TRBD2	TGTGCCAGCAGCTTATGGGGGCGGGGGGCACAAGAGACCCAGTACTTC	CASSLWGRGAQETQYF
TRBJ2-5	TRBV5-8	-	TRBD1	TGTGCCAGCAGCACCGGACAGGGGGAGATCCGAGAGACCCAGTACTTC	CASSTGQGEIRETQYF
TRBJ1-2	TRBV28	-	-	TGTGCCAGCAGTTTTAAGCCCGCCAACTATGGCTACACCTTC	CASSFKPANYGYTF
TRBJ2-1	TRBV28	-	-	TGTGCCAGCAGTTTATTTCAGGGCGGCAATGAGCAGTTCTTC	CASSLFQGGNEQFF
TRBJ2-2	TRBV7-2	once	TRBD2	TGTGCCAGCAGCCCGGGACTACCGAACACCGGGGAGCTGTTTTTT	CASSPGLPNTGELFF
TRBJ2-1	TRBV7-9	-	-	TGTGCCAGCAGCTTAGATGGGGGCGGGGAGGGCCCCTACAATGAGCAGTTCTTC	CASSLDGGGEGPYNEQFF
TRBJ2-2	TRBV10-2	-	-	TGCGCCAGCAGTGTTGGGGGAGGCCCCACCGGGGAGCTGTTTTTT	CASSVGGGPTGELFF
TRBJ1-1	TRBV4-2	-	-	TGTGCCAGCAGCCAAGAAGAGGGCCGTAGAGCTTTCTTT	CASSQEEGRRAFF
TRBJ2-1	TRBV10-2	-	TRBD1	TGCGCCAGCAGTGAGTCGACCCGGGACAGGGCCTACAATGAGCAGTTCTTC	CASSESTRDRAYNEQFF
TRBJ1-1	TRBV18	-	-	TGTGCCAGCTCACCTCGTCCGTCCGGGGTGGGCACTGAAGCTTTCTTT	CASSPRPSGVGTEAFF
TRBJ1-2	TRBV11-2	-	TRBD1	TGTGCCAGCAGCTCCAGGGGGCCCTATGGCTACACCTTC	CASSSRGPYGYTF
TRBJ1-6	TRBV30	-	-	TGTGCCTGGACCTTGGGAGGGGTAGGCTCACCCCTCCACTTT	CAWTLGGVGSPLHF
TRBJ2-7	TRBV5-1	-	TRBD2	TGCGCCAGCAGCTTGTGGGCTAGCGGGGCTAGCTCCTACGAGCAGTACTTC	CASSLWASGASSYEQYF
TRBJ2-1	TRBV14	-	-	TGTGCCAGCAGCTCGGACTGGATCAATGAGCAGTTCTTC	CASSSDWINEQFF
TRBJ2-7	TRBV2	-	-	TGTGCCAGCAGTGAAGGGGCCAACTACGAGCAGTACTTC	CASSEGANYEQYF
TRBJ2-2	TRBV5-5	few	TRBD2	TGTGCCAGCAGCTCTCGGACTAGCGGGTGGAGCACCGGGGAGCTGTTTTTT	CASSSRTSGWSTGELFF
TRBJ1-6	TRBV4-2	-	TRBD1	TGTGCCAGCAGCTACCGGGACAGGGGAACGGACAGTTCACCCCTCCACTTT	CASSYRDRGTDSSPLHF
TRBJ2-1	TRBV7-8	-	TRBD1	TGTGCCAGCAGCTCCGGGACAGGGCATTACAATGAGCAGTTCTTC	CASSSGTGHYNEQFF
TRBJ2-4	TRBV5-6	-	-	TGTGCCAGCAGCTTGGAGGGGGCCAAAAACATTCAGTACTTC	CASSLEGAKNIQYF
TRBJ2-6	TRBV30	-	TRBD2	TGTGCCTCTACACGACTAGCGGTTCCTGGGGCCAACGTCCTGACTTTC	CASTRLAVPGANVLTF
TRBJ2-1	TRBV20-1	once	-	TGCAGTGCTAGTTACCAGCGGGCGAGCTCCTACAATGAGCAGTTCTTC	CSASYQRASSYNEQFF
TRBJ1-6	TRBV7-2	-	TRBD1	TGTGCCAGCAGCGAGACAGGGGTCCAAGGTTCACCCCTCCACTTT	CASSETGVQGSPLHF
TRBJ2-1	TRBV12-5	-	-	TGTGCTAGTGGTTTGGCTACTACTTGGGACAACTCCTACAATGAGCAGTTCTTC	CASGLATTWDNSYNEQFF
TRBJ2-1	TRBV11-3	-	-	TGTGCCAGCAGCGGAGCGTACAACTACAATGAGCAGTTCTTC	CASSGAYNYNEQFF
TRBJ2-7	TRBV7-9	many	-	TGTGCCAGCAGCCACGGCGCCGCAGGGTATAACGAGCAGTACTTC	CASSHGAAGYNEQYF
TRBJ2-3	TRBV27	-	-	TGTGCCAGCAGTTTGGCCAGCGGGCCATCCCCCTTAAGCACAGATACGCAGTATTTT	CASSLASGPSPLSTDTQYF
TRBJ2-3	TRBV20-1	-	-	TGCAGTGCTAGTCCCGGGGGGACAAGCACAGATACGCAGTATTTT	CSASPGGTSTDTQYF
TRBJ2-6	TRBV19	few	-	TGTGCCAGTAGAGTCCCGCCCTACCCGGGAAACTCTGGGGCCAACGTCCTGACTTTC	CASRVPPYPGNSGANVLTF
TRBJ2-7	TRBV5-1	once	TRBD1	TGCGCCAGCAGCGGCAGGACAGGGGAGTTTTACGAGCAGTACTTC	CASSGRTGEFYEQYF
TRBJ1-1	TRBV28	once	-	TGTGCCAGCAGTTCACCCAGCGGGGGTGGCACTGAAGCTTTCTTT	CASSSPSGGGTEAFF
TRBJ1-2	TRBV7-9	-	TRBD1	TGTGCCAGCAGCGCTCGACAGGGTAACTATGGCTACACCTTC	CASSARQGNYGYTF
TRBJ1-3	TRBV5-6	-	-	TGTGCCAGCAGCTACGGCCTCTTAGCCCGTGGAAACACCATATATTTT	CASSYGLLARGNTIYF
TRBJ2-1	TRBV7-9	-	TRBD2	TGTGCCAGCAGCAATGGCGGGAGGGCCGGCGATGAGCAGTTCTTC	CASSNGGRAGDEQFF